Sequencing of this T cell receptor beta chain was carried out in a study of CD8 T cells in ankylosing spondylitis. The CDR3 is 16 residues long. Germline V gene lookup returns CDR1 MDHEN and CDR2 SYDVKM. The trim removed 5 bases at V and 3 bases at J, leaving 7 bases unmatched. Researchers built TCR beta libraries using quantitative 5'-RACE with molecular barcodes. Each CDR3 protein gets one entry after TCRdb re-called the 5' RACE reads with MiXCR. Among more than 600,000 distinct CDR3 sequences listed, around a fifth were seen once. This clonotype occurred a few times. Antigen: not known. Overall study findings and caveats: Those disease-linked clones were CD8+; they were also relatively rare in peripheral blood. Some of the motif variants had earlier been found in reactive arthritis patients' fluid and blood. Apparently characteristic of ankylosing spondylitis blood was a TCR beta motif (roughly eight highly homologous variants). Reportedly, disease-linked clones are significantly enriched in ankylosing spondylitis patients' matched synovial fluid.

The sequenced sample consisted of blood, either unsorted or a sorted T cell fraction (not recorded which). The sequence was collected from a male donor with ankylosing spondylitis. The rearrangement uses TRBV28 and TRBJ2-5, with TRBD2 identical over 12 bases. The CDR3 region is CASSEGLAGSKETQYF. The CDR3 DNA is TGTGCCAGCAGTGAAGGACTAGCGGGATCAAAAGAGACCCAGTACTTC.